The present entry profiles one TCR beta chain with its context. This clone was recorded only once. It lacks a known antigen. Per-nucleotide qualities are absent, and no much larger clonotype sits a single base away. This specimen belongs to a study of control samples from healthy donors and cancer patients (dated by TCRdb to the early 2020s). Library prep was done by the immunoSEQ multiplex PCR assay. TCRdb provides this immuneACCESS table in a form limited to in-frame rearrangements. Some clones are lacking; in checked studies, under half of them reflect an unresolved V gene, and why the rest are absent is not known. Within this sample are 150,000 or so clones, with about 90% of them counted one time only. The ten largest clones add up to less than 2% of the sample. V is pared back by 1 base and J by 6 bases, with 8 bases lying between the germline termini. As encoded in the germline V gene (reference sequence), CDR1 is GTSNPN while CDR2 is SVGIG. Spanning cysteine to phenylalanine, the CDR3 consists of 12 amino acids. Just CDR3 DNA is preserved here, 36 bases in frame from base 1.

Here the chain combines TRBV30 and TRBJ2-3; the D gene is possibly TRBD1 or TRBD2, each agreeing over 5 bases. Specimen: blood. This receptor was identified in a man aged 18 to 35 in good health. The CDR3 is CAWSAGPDTQYF. The DNA sequence is TGTGCCTGGAGTGCGGGACCGGATACGCAGTATTTT.